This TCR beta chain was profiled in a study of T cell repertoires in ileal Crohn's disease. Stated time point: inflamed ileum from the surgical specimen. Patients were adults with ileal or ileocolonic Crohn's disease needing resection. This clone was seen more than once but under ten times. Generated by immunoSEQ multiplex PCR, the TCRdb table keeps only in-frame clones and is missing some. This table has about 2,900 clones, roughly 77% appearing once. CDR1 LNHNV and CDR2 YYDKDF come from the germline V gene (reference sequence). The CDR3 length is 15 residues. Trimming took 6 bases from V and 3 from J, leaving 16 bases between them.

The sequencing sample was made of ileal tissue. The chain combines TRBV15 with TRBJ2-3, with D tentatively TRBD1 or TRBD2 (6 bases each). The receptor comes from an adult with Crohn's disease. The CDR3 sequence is CATRRSRGRTDTQYF. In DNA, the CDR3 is TGTGCCACCAGGAGAAGTAGGGGGAGGACAGATACGCAGTATTTT.